The clone carrying this T cell receptor (beta chain) occurred many times. These data come from a study of T-cell memory formation after mild COVID-19. Each CDR3 protein is one row after TCRdb ran MiXCR on the 5' RACE reads. The sample yields some 280,000 distinct CDR3 sequences, about 17% seen once. V lost 6 bases and J 5 bases, leaving 17 bases between the germline ends. CDR1 and CDR2 from the germline V gene are DFQATT and SNEGSKA (reference sequence). The CDR3 sequence is 14 residues long. The sequence came from a man aged 18 to 30 who had mild COVID-19 (a few samples of this study predate the infection). Cell type and time point are not known. The rearrangement joins TRBV20-1 to TRBJ1-5, with D perhaps matching TRBD1 (5 bases). Sequencing was performed on PBMCs or a T cell subset sorted from them (not recorded which). The CDR3 nucleotides read TGCAGTGCAACCCCCGGGGGGAGCTATCAGCCCCAGCATTTT. Translation gives CSATPGGSYQPQHF.